This T cell receptor (beta chain) was recovered during a study of cytomegalovirus exposure and HLA in healthy donors. Whole-study results and caveats: One cluster of highly shared sequence variants probably arose as a sequencing artifact. Relative to equally common others, HLA-associated TCR beta chains showed greater clonal expansion in a later analysis.

In the case of this clone: The antigen remains undetermined.

The donors (healthy individuals) were bone marrow donors. Sampled while nominally healthy, donors likely had unrecorded immune exposures. This CDR3 spans 15 amino acids. CDR1 and CDR2 (germline): MNHNS, SASEGT. J was trimmed by 6 bases and V by 4 bases; bases with no gene match: 10. In the PCR, 60 Vbeta and 13 Jbeta primers were used. Sequencing used immunoSEQ multiplex PCR; TCRdb keeps in-frame clones, though not all of them. The repertoire holds a few hundred thousand clones, with roughly 70% as singletons. The clonotype originates from a woman aged 25 to 39 in good health and CMV-seronegative. The gene calls are TRBV6-1 and TRBJ1-1, with 8 bases matching TRBD1. Sequencing input: PBMCs. CDR3 protein: CASSGDTGGIAEAFF. CDR3 sequence (DNA): TGTGCCAGCAGTGGGGATACAGGGGGGATCGCTGAAGCTTTCTTT.